The 3 T cell receptor beta chains below all came from one sample that was sequenced in a study of T-cell reconstitution after alpha-beta-depleted transplantation in children. Library preparation (for TCRbeta) was performed with unique molecular identifiers. TCRdb itself ran the PCR reads through MiXCR, one entry per CDR3 protein. The table shows under 750,000 distinct CDR3 sequences, with more than 20% occurring only once. The sequencing used PBMCs, mostly from graft donor cells, collected 360 days after TCRalphabeta/CD19-depleted stem cell transplant. These receptors all come from a boy under two years old who had a stem cell transplant for acute myeloid leukemia, so the T cells may come from the graft donor.

The CDR3 loop reads CASSPGLSSGNTIYF. CDR3 in DNA: TGCGCCAGCAGCCCTGGACTGAGCTCTGGAAACACCATATATTTT. This chain connects TRBV4-3 to TRBJ1-3; D not certain. The CDR3 consists of 15 residues. The germline V gene has CDR1 LGHNA and CDR2 YSLEER. V gave up 4 bases and J gave up 0 bases, with 10 bases separating them.

This clonotype was observed a single time. The chain combines TRBV4-2 with TRBJ2-7, with D hard to call. CDR3 length: 18 amino acids. Germline V gene sequence: CDR1 LGHNA, CDR2 YNFKEQ. The germline V and J ends were trimmed by 8 bases and 3 bases, with 29 bases remaining between them. CDR3 in DNA: TGTGCCAGCCCTCCCCCCGTCCTCGACCCAGTGGTGAGCTACGAGCAGTACGTC. Protein product: CASPPPVLDPVVSYEQYV.

V gene TRBV4-3 combines with J gene TRBJ2-7; 8 bases agree with TRBD1. The junction had 7 bases not matched to a gene; V was cut back by 1 base and J by 5 bases. This CDR3 has 15 amino acids. Per germline, CDR1 LGHNA and CDR2 YSLEER. CDR3 coding DNA: TGCGCCAGCAGCCAAGCGACAGGGGCTGGGCACGAGCAGTACTTC. Protein product: CASSQATGAGHEQYF.